Listed below are T cell receptor beta chains from one sample, sequenced in a study of T-cell reconstitution after alpha-beta-depleted transplantation in children. TCRdb ran MiXCR on the PCR reads and lists one entry per CDR3 protein. Of 450,000 to 600,000 distinct CDR3 sequences in the sample, 10% to 15% were seen once. The specimen comprised PBMCs, mostly from graft donor cells, sampled 360 days after TCRalphabeta/CD19-depleted stem cell transplant. All receptors derive from a male patient between 10 and 17 years old who had a stem cell transplant for acute myeloid leukemia, so the T cells may come from the graft donor. Both conserved end residues are trimmed from each CDR3. The D gene is left open where the match is weak.

D gene: NA
V gene: TRBV11-2
J gene: TRBJ2-3
CDR3 protein: ASSFRGGTSRTDTQY

D gene: NA
V gene: TRBV6-2/TRBV6-3
J gene: TRBJ1-6
CDR3 protein: ASRELVDAWSSPLH

D gene: NA
V gene: TRBV24-1
J gene: TRBJ2-2
CDR3 protein: ATRGGGSTGELF

D gene: NA
V gene: TRBV7-9
J gene: TRBJ2-7
CDR3 protein: ASSLGVAPYEQY

D gene: TRBD1
V gene: TRBV5-1
J gene: TRBJ2-1
CDR3 protein: ASSLATGWNEQF

D gene: NA
V gene: TRBV10-3
J gene: TRBJ2-7
CDR3 protein: AISELSEQY

D gene: TRBD1
V gene: TRBV25-1
J gene: TRBJ2-7
CDR3 protein: DSSAHSLTGNYEQY

D gene: NA
V gene: TRBV28
J gene: TRBJ1-1
CDR3 protein: ASSSAGRAEAF

D gene: NA
V gene: TRBV30
J gene: TRBJ2-3
CDR3 protein: AWRQTSTDTQY

D gene: NA
V gene: TRBV20-1
J gene: TRBJ2-7
CDR3 protein: SASHLVAGGYEQY

D gene: NA
V gene: TRBV20-1
J gene: TRBJ2-2
CDR3 protein: SASGTLPTGELF

D gene: NA
V gene: TRBV29-1
J gene: TRBJ1-3
CDR3 protein: SVEEGGIGNTIY

D gene: NA
V gene: TRBV20-1
J gene: TRBJ2-1
CDR3 protein: SARDPTRFSYNEQF

D gene: TRBD2
V gene: TRBV18
J gene: TRBJ2-1
CDR3 protein: ASSPKRVAGETGYEF

D gene: NA
V gene: TRBV12-3/TRBV12-4
J gene: TRBJ2-1
CDR3 protein: ASILRDWGTHEQF

D gene: NA
V gene: TRBV12-3/TRBV12-4
J gene: TRBJ2-1
CDR3 protein: ASTPHRAREQF

D gene: NA
V gene: TRBV7-9
J gene: TRBJ2-1
CDR3 protein: ASSLPPYNEQF

D gene: NA
V gene: TRBV4-3
J gene: TRBJ2-7
CDR3 protein: ASSQGVHTSYEQY

D gene: NA
V gene: TRBV29-1
J gene: TRBJ2-7
CDR3 protein: SVMQTPAGEQY

D gene: TRBD1
V gene: TRBV7-2
J gene: TRBJ2-5
CDR3 protein: ASSLARGTVETQY

D gene: NA
V gene: TRBV20-1
J gene: TRBJ2-1
CDR3 protein: SARDFGGPYNEQF

D gene: TRBD2
V gene: TRBV29-1
J gene: TRBJ2-2
CDR3 protein: SVEEAGANTGELF